Below are 4 T cell receptor beta chains sequenced from a single sample in a study of T cells in Graves' hyperthyroidism and ophthalmopathy (dated by TCRdb to about 2019). The receptor library was made with multiplex PCR. These reads were obtained on an Illumina HiSeq 2000. TCR beta CDR3 regions were amplified from RNA transcripts. A first-round RT-PCR of the TCR CDR3 used the HTBI primer set with the Qiagen OneStep RT-PCR kit. Using fastp at Q25 and MiXCR, TCRdb reprocessed the public reads and kept productive beta chains. Rows with one shared CDR3 protein collapse into an entry with the most common genes and DNA. This sample holds some 360,000 distinct CDR3 sequences; approximately 13% were observed only once. The ten top clones hold 11% of the sample. The sample consisted of blood. The source of these receptors is a woman aged 60-70 years with Graves' hyperthyroidism.

The table lists this clonotype with a count of one. V usage is TRBV4-1 and J usage is TRBJ1-4; D gene ambiguous. Germline assignment: CDR1 MGHRA and CDR2 YSYEKL. The CDR3 consists of 13 residues. V dropped 1 base and J dropped 10 bases, with 10 bases sitting between them. The CDR3 loop is CASSQVRPGKLFF. The CDR3 DNA follows: TGCGCCAGCAGCCAAGTTCGTCCGGGAAAACTGTTTTTT.

This clonotype was recorded many times. The chain is built from TRBV24-1 and TRBJ2-1, with 8 bases lining up with TRBD2. This CDR3 is built from 16 residues. After removal of 2 bases from V and 5 bases from J, the junction contained 7 bases not matched to a gene. CDR1 and CDR2 from the germline V gene are KGHDR and SFDVKD. This CDR3 is CATSDWVAGFNNEQFF. The DNA of the CDR3 is TGTGCCACCAGTGATTGGGTAGCGGGGTTCAACAATGAGCAGTTCTTC.

This clonotype was seen many times. V is TRBV7-2 and J is TRBJ1-1; D not resolved. Germline V gene lookup returns CDR1 SGHTA and CDR2 FQGNSA. V was shortened by 1 base and J by 0 bases, with 9 bases between the two germline ends. The CDR3 is 15 amino acids. The CDR3 sequence is CASSLVVGLNTEAFF. DNA for the CDR3: TGTGCCAGCAGCTTAGTAGTAGGATTGAACACTGAAGCTTTCTTT.

The table lists this clonotype with many counts. The genes are TRBV7-8 and TRBJ2-2; TRBD2 might be the D (5 bases). Germline assignment: CDR1 SGHVS and CDR2 FQNEAQ. The CDR3 has 15 amino acids. Trimming removed 2 bases at V and 5 bases at J, with 12 bases between. This CDR3 is CASSLMRGRTGELFF. The DNA for the CDR3 is TGTGCCAGCAGCTTAATGCGAGGGCGGACCGGGGAGCTGTTTTTT.